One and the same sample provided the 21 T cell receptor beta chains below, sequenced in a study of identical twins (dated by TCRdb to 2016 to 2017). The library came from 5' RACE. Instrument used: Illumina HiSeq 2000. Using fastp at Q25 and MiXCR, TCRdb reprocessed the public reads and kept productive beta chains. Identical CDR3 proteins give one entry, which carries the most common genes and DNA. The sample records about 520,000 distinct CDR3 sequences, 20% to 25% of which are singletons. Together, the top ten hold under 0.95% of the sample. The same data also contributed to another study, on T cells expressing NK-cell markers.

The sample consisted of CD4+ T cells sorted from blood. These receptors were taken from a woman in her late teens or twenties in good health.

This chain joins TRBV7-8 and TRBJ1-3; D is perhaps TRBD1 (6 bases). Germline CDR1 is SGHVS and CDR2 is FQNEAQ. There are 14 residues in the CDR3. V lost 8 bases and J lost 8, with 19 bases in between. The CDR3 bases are TGTGCCAGCGCAAGAGGGGGGGCGGGGGACACCATATATTTT. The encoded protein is CASARGGAGDTIYF.

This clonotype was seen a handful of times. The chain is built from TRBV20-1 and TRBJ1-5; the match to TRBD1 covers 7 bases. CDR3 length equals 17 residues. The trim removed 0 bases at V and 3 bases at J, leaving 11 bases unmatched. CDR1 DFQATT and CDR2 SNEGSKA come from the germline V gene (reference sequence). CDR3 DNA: TGCAGTGCTAGAGATCGGTTTGTAGGGGGCTCCAATCAGCCCCAGCATTTT. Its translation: CSARDRFVGGSNQPQHF.

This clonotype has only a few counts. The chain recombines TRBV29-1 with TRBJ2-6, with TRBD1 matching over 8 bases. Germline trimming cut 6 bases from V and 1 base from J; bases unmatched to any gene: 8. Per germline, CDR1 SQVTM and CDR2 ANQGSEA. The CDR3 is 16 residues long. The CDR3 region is CSVFGQGLSGANVLTF. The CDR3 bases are TGCAGCGTGTTCGGACAGGGCCTATCTGGGGCCAACGTCCTGACTTTC.

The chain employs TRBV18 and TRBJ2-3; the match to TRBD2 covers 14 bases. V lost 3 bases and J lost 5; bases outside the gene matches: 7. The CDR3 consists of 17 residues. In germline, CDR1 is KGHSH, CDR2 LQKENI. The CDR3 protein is CASSPGLAGGGGDTQYF. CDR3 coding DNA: TGTGCCAGCTCACCTGGACTAGCGGGAGGAGGGGGAGATACGCAGTATTTT.

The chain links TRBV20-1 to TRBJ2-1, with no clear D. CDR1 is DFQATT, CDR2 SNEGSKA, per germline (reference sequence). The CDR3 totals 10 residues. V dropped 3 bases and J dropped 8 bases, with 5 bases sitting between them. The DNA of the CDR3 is TGCAGTGCTAGGAACGATGAGCAGTTCTTC. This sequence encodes CSARNDEQFF.

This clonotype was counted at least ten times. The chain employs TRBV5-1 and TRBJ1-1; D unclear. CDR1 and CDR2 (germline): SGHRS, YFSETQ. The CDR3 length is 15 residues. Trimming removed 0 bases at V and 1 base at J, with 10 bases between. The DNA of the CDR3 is TGCGCCAGCAGCTTGGAGTCTGCGGGGAACACTGAAGCTTTCTTT. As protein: CASSLESAGNTEAFF.

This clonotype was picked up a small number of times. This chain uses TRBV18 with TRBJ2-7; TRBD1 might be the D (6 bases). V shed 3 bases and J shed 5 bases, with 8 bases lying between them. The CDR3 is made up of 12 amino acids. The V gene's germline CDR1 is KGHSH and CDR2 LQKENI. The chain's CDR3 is CASSPQGHEQYF. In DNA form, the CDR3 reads TGTGCCAGCTCACCTCAGGGGCACGAGCAGTACTTC. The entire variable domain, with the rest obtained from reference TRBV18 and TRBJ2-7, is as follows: NAGVMQNPRHLVRRRGQEARLRCSPMKGHSHVYWYRQLPEEGLKFMVYLQKENIIDESGMPKERFSAEFPKEGPSILRIQQVVRGDSAAYFCASSPQGHEQYFGPGTRLTVT.

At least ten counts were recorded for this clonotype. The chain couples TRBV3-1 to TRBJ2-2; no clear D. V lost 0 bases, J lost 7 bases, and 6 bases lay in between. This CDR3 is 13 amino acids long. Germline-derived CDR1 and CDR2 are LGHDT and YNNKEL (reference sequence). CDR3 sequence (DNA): TGTGCCAGCAGCCAAGAGGTCATCGGGGAGCTGTTTTTT. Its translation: CASSQEVIGELFF.

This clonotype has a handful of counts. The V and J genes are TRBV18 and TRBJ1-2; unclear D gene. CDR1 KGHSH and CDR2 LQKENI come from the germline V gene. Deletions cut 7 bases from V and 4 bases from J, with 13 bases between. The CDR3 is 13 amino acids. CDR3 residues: CASLPGGSYGYTF. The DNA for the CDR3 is TGTGCCAGCTTACCCGGTGGCAGCTATGGCTACACCTTC. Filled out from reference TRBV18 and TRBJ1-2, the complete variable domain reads NAGVMQNPRHLVRRRGQEARLRCSPMKGHSHVYWYRQLPEEGLKFMVYLQKENIIDESGMPKERFSAEFPKEGPSILRIQQVVRGDSAAYFCASLPGGSYGYTFGSGTRLTVV.

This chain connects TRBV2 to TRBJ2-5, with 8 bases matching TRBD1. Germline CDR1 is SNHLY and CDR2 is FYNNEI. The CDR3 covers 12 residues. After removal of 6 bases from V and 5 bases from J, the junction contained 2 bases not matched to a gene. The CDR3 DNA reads TGTGCCAGCAGGACAGGGGCCGAGACCCAGTACTTC. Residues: CASRTGAETQYF.

The CDR3 DNA reads TGCAGTGCTAGCCGAGCGGGAGTATGGGGCACGCAGTATTTT. It specifies CSASRAGVWGTQYF. The chain employs TRBV20-1 and TRBJ2-3; TRBD2 agrees at 8 bases. The V and J ends lost 3 bases and 9 bases, in that order; junction bases with no gene match: 11. This CDR3 is built from 14 residues. Germline V gene sequence: CDR1 DFQATT, CDR2 SNEGSKA (reference sequence).

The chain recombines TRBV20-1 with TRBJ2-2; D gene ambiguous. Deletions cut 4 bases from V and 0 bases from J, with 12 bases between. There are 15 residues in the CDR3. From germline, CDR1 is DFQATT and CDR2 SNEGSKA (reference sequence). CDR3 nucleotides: TGCAGTGCTACCCGTGGTGCGTCGAACACCGGGGAGCTGTTTTTT. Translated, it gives CSATRGASNTGELFF.

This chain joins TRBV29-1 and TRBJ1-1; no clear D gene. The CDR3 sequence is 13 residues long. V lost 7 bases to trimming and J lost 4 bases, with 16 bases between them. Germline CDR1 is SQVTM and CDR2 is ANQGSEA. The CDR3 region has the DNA TGCAGCGCCGTGGACGTGCCGGGCACTGAAGCTTTCTTT. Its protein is CSAVDVPGTEAFF.

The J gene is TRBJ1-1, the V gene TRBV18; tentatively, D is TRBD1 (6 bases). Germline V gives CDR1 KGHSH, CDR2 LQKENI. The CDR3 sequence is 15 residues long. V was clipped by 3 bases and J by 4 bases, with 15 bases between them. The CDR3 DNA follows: TGTGCCAGCTCACCGGTGACACAGGGTGGCACTGAAGCTTTCTTT. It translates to CASSPVTQGGTEAFF.

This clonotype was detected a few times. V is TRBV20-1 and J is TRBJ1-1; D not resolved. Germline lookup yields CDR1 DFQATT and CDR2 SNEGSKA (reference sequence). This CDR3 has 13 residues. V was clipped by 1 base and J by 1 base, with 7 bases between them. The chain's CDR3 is CSARVHRNTEAFF. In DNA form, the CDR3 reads TGCAGTGCTAGAGTCCACAGGAACACTGAAGCTTTCTTT.

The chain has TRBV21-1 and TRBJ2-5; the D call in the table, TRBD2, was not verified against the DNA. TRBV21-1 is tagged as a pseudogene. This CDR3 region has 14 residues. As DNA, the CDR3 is TGTGCCAGCAGCGAAAAAGCGGGGATGGAGACCCAGTACTTC. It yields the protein CASSEKAGMETQYF.

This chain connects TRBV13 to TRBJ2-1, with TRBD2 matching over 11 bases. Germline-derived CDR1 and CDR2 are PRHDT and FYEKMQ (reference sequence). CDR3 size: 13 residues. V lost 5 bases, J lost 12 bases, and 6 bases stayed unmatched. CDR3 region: CASSPIAGGVQFF. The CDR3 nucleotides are TGTGCCAGCAGCCCAATAGCGGGAGGGGTGCAGTTCTTC.

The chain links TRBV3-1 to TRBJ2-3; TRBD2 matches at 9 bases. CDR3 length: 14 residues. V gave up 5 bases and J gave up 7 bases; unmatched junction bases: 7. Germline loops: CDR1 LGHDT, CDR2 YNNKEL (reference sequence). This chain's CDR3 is CASSRTSARNTQYF. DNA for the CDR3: TGTGCCAGCAGCAGGACTAGCGCGAGGAATACGCAGTATTTT.

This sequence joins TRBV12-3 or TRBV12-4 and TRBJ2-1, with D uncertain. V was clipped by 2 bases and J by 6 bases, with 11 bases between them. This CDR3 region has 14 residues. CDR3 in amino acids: CASSLRIKGNEQFF. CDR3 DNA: TGTGCCAGCAGTTTAAGGATAAAGGGCAATGAGCAGTTCTTC.

The chain's CDR3 is CASTLSGQTNTEAFF. The CDR3 DNA sequence: TGTGCCAGCACCCTTTCCGGACAGACGAACACTGAAGCTTTCTTT. This rearrangement joins TRBV6-1 to TRBJ1-1; the D gene is possibly TRBD1 (6 bases). The CDR3 is 15 residues long. V was shortened by 7 bases and J by 1 base, with 16 bases between the two germline ends. Germline values: CDR1 MNHNS, CDR2 SASEGT.

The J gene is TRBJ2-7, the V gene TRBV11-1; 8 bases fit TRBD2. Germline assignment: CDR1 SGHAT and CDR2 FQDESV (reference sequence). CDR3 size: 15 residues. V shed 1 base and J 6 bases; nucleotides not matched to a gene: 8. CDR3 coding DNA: TGTGCCAGCAGCTTAGGCCGGACTAGCAGAAGCGAGCAGTACTTC. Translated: CASSLGRTSRSEQYF.